This entry lists 28 T cell receptor beta chains sequenced from one sample in a study of monozygotic twins with cystic fibrosis. Repertoires were generated with immunoSEQ multiplex PCR, while TCRdb's copy carries only in-frame clones and drops some. The sample comprises 30,000 or so clones, 80% to 95% of which are singletons, and around 0.99% rests with the top ten. The material sequenced was blood. The receptors originated from a girl aged 2 to 10 with cystic fibrosis.

The DNA of the CDR3 is TGTGCCAGCAGCAAGCAGGGGGCTCGGGTTCGATCACCCCTCCACTTT. Translated, it gives CASSKQGARVRSPLHF. The chain recombines TRBV5-8 with TRBJ1-6, with 8 positions matching TRBD1. With 4 bases clipped from V and 10 bases from J, the junction kept 13 bases outside the gene matches. This CDR3 is 16 amino acids long. Germline V gene lookup returns CDR1 SGHTS and CDR2 YDEGEE. The entire variable domain, with the rest obtained from reference TRBV5-8 and TRBJ1-6, is as follows: EAGVTQSPTHLIKTRGQQATLRCSPISGHTSVYWYQQALGLGLQFLLWYDEGEERNRGNFPPRFSGRQFPNYSSELNVNALELEDSALYLCASSKQGARVRSPLHFGNGTRLTVT.

This chain links TRBV18 with TRBJ2-3, with D possibly TRBD2 on 6 matching bases. From germline, CDR1 is KGHSH and CDR2 LQKENI. V was cut by 3 bases and J by 4 bases, with 14 bases left in between. CDR3 length: 15 amino acids. CDR3 amino acids: CASSPARGLSDTQYF. Written as DNA, the CDR3 is TGTGCCAGCTCACCGGCGCGGGGCCTCTCAGATACGCAGTATTTT.

The chain has TRBV15 and TRBJ2-1; the match to TRBD1 covers 7 bases. V shed 5 bases and J 6 bases; nucleotides not matched to a gene: 16. Germline assignment: CDR1 LNHNV and CDR2 YYDKDF (reference sequence). The CDR3 runs to 17 residues. The DNA for the CDR3 is TGTGCCACCAGCTCTGACAGGGCCCACTCTATCAGCAATGAGCAGTTCTTC. It translates to CATSSDRAHSISNEQFF. The full variable domain, with the rest looked up from reference TRBV15 and TRBJ2-1, is DAMVIQNPRYQVTQFGKPVTLSCSQTLNHNVMYWYQQKSSQAPKLLFHYYDKDFNNEADTPDNFQSRRPNTSFCFLDIRSPGLGDTAMYLCATSSDRAHSISNEQFFGPGTRLTVL.

This chain uses TRBV19 with TRBJ1-6; TRBD1 is a possible D gene (6 bases). CDR3 size: 15 residues. V lost 5 bases to trimming and J lost 8 bases, with 16 bases between them. CDR1 and CDR2 from the germline V gene are LNHDA and SQIVND (reference sequence). CDR3 in amino acids: CASSEGGSYDSPLHF. CDR3 coding DNA: TGTGCCAGTAGTGAGGGGGGGTCTTATGATTCACCCCTCCACTTT.

The CDR3 DNA sequence: TGTGCCAGCAGCTTGAGCCCGGGGGGCTCCTATGAGCAGTTCTTC. It specifies CASSLSPGGSYEQFF. The rearrangement uses TRBV5-4 and TRBJ2-1; D possibly corresponds to TRBD2 (7 bases). CDR1 and CDR2 (germline): SGHNT, YYREEE (reference sequence). Trimming took off 1 base at V and 8 bases at J, with 16 bases between the two ends. The CDR3 has 15 amino acids.

The J gene is TRBJ2-5, the V gene TRBV5-5; 12 bases map to TRBD2. The CDR3 consists of 16 residues. The ends lost 3 bases at V and 2 bases at J; junction bases unmatched: 5. CDR1 is SGHKS and CDR2 is YYEKEE in the germline V gene (reference sequence). The CDR3 sequence is CASSSGLAGSQETQYF. The DNA of the CDR3 is TGTGCCAGCAGCTCAGGACTAGCGGGGAGTCAAGAGACCCAGTACTTC.

The chain employs TRBV7-2 and TRBJ1-1, with 7 nucleotides matching TRBD1. Per germline, CDR1 SGHTA and CDR2 FQGNSA. This CDR3 has 13 residues. The V gene end was trimmed by 3 bases and the J gene end by 7 bases; junction bases not matched to a gene: 5. CDR3 sequence: CASSFQGDGEAFF. CDR3 bases: TGTGCCAGCAGCTTTCAGGGGGATGGTGAAGCTTTCTTT.

The gene calls are TRBV7-9 and TRBJ2-7, with no clear D. V lost 1 base to trimming and J lost 0 bases, with 7 bases between them. The length of the CDR3 is 14 residues. CDR1 is SEHNR and CDR2 is FQNEAQ in the germline V gene (reference sequence). CDR3 sequence (DNA): TGTGCCAGCAGCTTAGGTCACGACTCCTACGAGCAGTACTTC. Its protein product is CASSLGHDSYEQYF.

V gene TRBV30 combines with J gene TRBJ1-2, with D possibly TRBD1 on 6 matching bases. Germline V gives CDR1 GTSNPN, CDR2 SVGIG (reference sequence). Trimming cost V 3 bases and J 3 bases, with 23 bases left between them. This CDR3 is 17 amino acids long. The CDR3 region is CAWSQRGSARPHYGYTF. The CDR3 DNA reads as TGTGCCTGGAGCCAAAGGGGGTCCGCCAGGCCTCACTATGGCTACACCTTC.

This chain uses TRBV7-2 with TRBJ1-5; D unclear. The V gene's germline CDR1 is SGHTA and CDR2 FQGNSA. Trimming shortened V by 4 bases and J by 6 bases, and 13 bases separated the two germline ends. The CDR3 is 14 residues long. The CDR3 sequence: CASSSAWAGQPQHF. CDR3 coding DNA: TGTGCCAGCAGCTCGGCGTGGGCTGGTCAGCCCCAGCATTTT.

The chain carries TRBV10-1 and TRBJ2-7; 7 bases are shared with TRBD1. The V gene end was trimmed by 11 bases and the J gene end by 5 bases; junction bases not matched to a gene: 6. Germline lookup yields CDR1 WNHNN and CDR2 SYGVQD (reference sequence). This CDR3 spans 11 amino acids. The CDR3 DNA sequence: TGCGCCGGGGATGACAGGGACGAGCAGTACTTC. The encoded protein is CAGDDRDEQYF.

The sample holds one count of this clone. This chain connects TRBV2 to TRBJ2-3, with D uncertain. The CDR3 sequence is 15 residues long. From germline, CDR1 is SNHLY and CDR2 FYNNEI. V lost 6 bases to trimming and J lost 0 bases, with 13 bases between them. Written as DNA, the CDR3 is TGTGCCAGCAGCCCTAGTGTGTCGAGCACAGATACGCAGTATTTT. Translated: CASSPSVSSTDTQYF.

This clone was picked up one time. This chain connects TRBV19 to TRBJ1-1; 9 bases are shared with TRBD1. The trim removed 5 bases at V and 0 bases at J, leaving 13 bases unmatched. Germline CDR1 is LNHDA and CDR2 is SQIVND (reference sequence). The CDR3 spans 18 residues. The CDR3 here is CASSYWAGTGFMNTEAFF. The CDR3 DNA reads as TGTGCCAGTAGTTACTGGGCTGGGACAGGGTTCATGAACACTGAAGCTTTCTTT.

The gene calls are TRBV4-2 and TRBJ1-4, with 12 bases identical to TRBD1. This CDR3 region has 19 residues. The V gene's germline CDR1 is LGHNA and CDR2 YNFKEQ. The junction had 9 bases not matched to a gene; V was cut back by 2 bases and J by 2 bases. The DNA for the CDR3 is TGTGCCAGCAGCCAAAAGTTAGTGGGACAGGGGGCTACTAATGAAAAACTGTTTTTT. Its protein is CASSQKLVGQGATNEKLFF.

The V call is TRBV14, the J call TRBJ1-3; D is unresolved. The V gene's germline CDR1 is SGHDN and CDR2 FVKESK. V lost 1 base and J 2 bases, leaving 6 bases between the germline ends. The CDR3 runs 14 residues. The CDR3 sequence is CASSQGQPGNTIYF. CDR3 DNA: TGTGCCAGCAGCCAAGGGCAGCCTGGAAACACCATATATTTT.

This clone occurred once. The chain recombines TRBV19 with TRBJ1-1; D is unclear. CDR1 is LNHDA, CDR2 SQIVND, per germline (reference sequence). CDR3 length equals 12 residues. The germline V and J ends were trimmed by 7 bases and 1 base, with 7 bases remaining between them. CDR3 DNA sequence: TGTGCCAGTACCCTCGGGAACACTGAAGCTTTCTTT. This encodes CASTLGNTEAFF.

The chain is built from TRBV27 and TRBJ1-1; D unclear. The CDR3 has 14 residues. Germline CDR1 and CDR2: MNHEY and SMNVEV (reference sequence). V lost 4 bases and J lost 4, with 13 bases in between. The CDR3 nucleotides read TGTGCCAGCAGTTCCCTCTACGGTGGCACTGAAGCTTTCTTT. Residues: CASSSLYGGTEAFF.

J is TRBJ2-7 and V is TRBV22-1; the table's D call, TRBD1, has no DNA check behind it. TRBV22-1 is designated a pseudogene. This CDR3 is 15 amino acids long. The CDR3 DNA reads as TGTCCTGGGAGCGCACCGGGGGGACAGGTCCACGAGCAGTACTTC. It is translated as CPGSAPGGQVHEQYF.

The chain combines TRBV5-4 with TRBJ2-1, with TRBD2 matching over 13 bases. Germline V lookup: CDR1 SGHNT, CDR2 YYREEE (reference sequence). The CDR3 totals 16 residues. V lost 7 bases, J lost 6 bases, and 10 bases stayed unmatched. CDR3 nucleotides: TGTGCCAGCGGACTTTCCACTAGCGGGAGGGCCAATGAGCAGTTCTTC. Amino acid sequence: CASGLSTSGRANEQFF.

J is TRBJ2-1 and V is TRBV5-1; 9 positions match TRBD1. Germline V gene sequence: CDR1 SGHRS, CDR2 YFSETQ. V was pared by 4 bases and J by 8 bases, with 22 bases of the junction left unmatched. This CDR3 is 19 amino acids long. This chain's CDR3 is CASSATGGSGREIIDEQFF. Here the CDR3 DNA reads TGCGCCAGCAGCGCCACAGGGGGCAGCGGGCGGGAGATTATTGATGAGCAGTTCTTC.

The chain has TRBV6-5 and TRBJ1-3; D remains unclear. In germline, CDR1 is MNHEY, CDR2 SVGAGI. The CDR3 length is 15 residues. Trimming removed 0 bases from V and 0 bases from J, with 6 bases in between. In DNA form, the CDR3 reads TGTGCCAGCAGTTACTCGATCTACTCTGGAAACACCATATATTTT. As protein: CASSYSIYSGNTIYF.

The genes are TRBV6-5 and TRBJ1-2, with TRBD1 as a possible D gene (6 bases). V was clipped by 2 bases and J by 5 bases, with 15 bases between them. Germline CDR1 and CDR2: MNHEY and SVGAGI. The CDR3 is 15 amino acids. Written as DNA, the CDR3 is TGTGCCAGCAGTTACGGGTTACAGGGTTCGTATGGCTACACCTTC. It translates to CASSYGLQGSYGYTF.

CDR3: CASSLHRGREQFF. In nucleotides, the CDR3 is TGTGCCAGCAGCTTACACCGGGGCCGGGAGCAGTTCTTC. This chain uses TRBV11-3 with TRBJ2-1; the D gene could be TRBD1 or TRBD2 (5 bases each). Germline V gives CDR1 SGHNT, CDR2 YENEEA. V was clipped by 2 bases and J by 10 bases, with 12 bases between them. CDR3 size: 13 residues.

This chain connects TRBV6-1 to TRBJ2-7, with 8 bases lining up with TRBD1. V shed 5 bases, J shed 6 bases, and the junction held 6 bases outside the gene matches. CDR1 is MNHNS, CDR2 SASEGT, per germline. This CDR3 is built from 13 residues. The CDR3 region is CASSTDRVFEQYF. For the CDR3, the DNA is TGTGCCAGCAGTACGGACAGGGTATTCGAGCAGTACTTC.

V is TRBV11-1 and J is TRBJ2-4, with D possibly TRBD2 on 6 matching bases. V dropped 3 bases and J dropped 5 bases, with 11 bases sitting between them. CDR1 is SGHAT and CDR2 is FQDESV in the germline V gene (reference sequence). The CDR3 contains 14 residues. The CDR3 here is CASSLGGVQNIQYF. CDR3 coding DNA: TGTGCCAGCAGCTTGGGCGGGGTTCAAAACATTCAGTACTTC.

V usage is TRBV9 and J usage is TRBJ1-1; 11 bases match TRBD1. Germline loops: CDR1 SGDLS, CDR2 YYNGEE. The CDR3 is made up of 17 amino acids. V was pared by 4 bases and J by 0 bases, with 8 bases of the junction left unmatched. The CDR3 sequence is CASSLTGTGGMNTEAFF. The CDR3 bases are TGTGCCAGCAGCCTCACCGGGACAGGGGGAATGAACACTGAAGCTTTCTTT.

This chain links TRBV30 with TRBJ1-2, with D hard to call. The germline V gene encodes CDR1 GTSNPN and CDR2 SVGIG (reference sequence). The CDR3 length is 14 residues. V was cut by 0 bases and J by 4 bases, with 12 bases left in between. CDR3 coding DNA: TGTGCCTGGAGTGTACCACCGCTTCGCTATGGCTACACCTTC. It is translated as CAWSVPPLRYGYTF.

The chain carries TRBV4-2 and TRBJ2-1, with 7 bases matching TRBD1. Germline CDR1 reads LGHNA; CDR2 reads YNFKEQ. The CDR3 contains 14 residues. V dropped 6 bases and J dropped 5; count of bases not matched to a gene: 7. Here the CDR3 DNA reads TGTGCCAGCAGTCCCGGGACAGCCAACAATGAGCAGTTCTTC. Translated: CASSPGTANNEQFF.